The 5 T cell receptor beta chains listed next were all sequenced from one sample in a study of cytomegalovirus exposure and HLA in healthy donors. The PCR employed 60 Vbeta primers together with 13 Jbeta primers. Measured with immunoSEQ multiplex PCR; TCRdb has only the in-frame clones, and not every one. Of fewer than 140,000 clones in the sample, more than 60% were seen once. The specimen sequenced was PBMCs. These receptors all come from a woman in her fifties or sixties in good health and CMV-seropositive.

The rearrangement joins TRBV7-6 to TRBJ1-1, with a tentative D call TRBD1 (5 bases). Trimming took 1 base from V and 5 from J, leaving 11 bases between them. The CDR3 covers 14 residues. Germline V gene data show CDR1 as SGHVS and CDR2 as FNYEAQ. DNA for the CDR3: TGTGCCAGCAGCTTAGGGGGGGGATATACTGAAGCTTTCTTT. As protein: CASSLGGGYTEAFF. Based on the CDR3 plus reference TRBV7-6 and TRBJ1-1, the full variable domain is GAGVSQSPRYKVTKRGQDVALRCDPISGHVSLYWYRQALGQGPEFLTYFNYEAQQDKSGLPNDRFSAERPEGSISTLTIQRTEQRDSAMYRCASSLGGGYTEAFFGQGTRLTVV.

In this sample, this clone turned up once. The gene calls are TRBV19 and TRBJ2-7; 10 bases map to TRBD1. CDR1 LNHDA and CDR2 SQIVND come from the germline V gene (reference sequence). Unmatched junction bases numbered 7, after V lost 5 bases and J lost 6 bases. CDR3 length: 14 residues. The CDR3 region has the DNA TGTGCCAGTAGTCCGGGACAGGGGTACGGCGAGCAGTACTTC. This gives the protein CASSPGQGYGEQYF.

The chain is built from TRBV5-1 and TRBJ1-3, with 11 bases that match TRBD1. The trim removed 0 bases at V and 4 bases at J, leaving 18 bases unmatched. Germline V gene sequence: CDR1 SGHRS, CDR2 YFSETQ. This CDR3 is built from 21 residues. The CDR3 sequence is CASSLEGAKPRTGGDGNTIYF. As DNA, the CDR3 is TGCGCCAGCAGCTTGGAGGGGGCCAAACCGAGGACAGGGGGCGACGGAAACACCATATATTTT.

The chain carries TRBV6-6 and TRBJ1-4; the D gene is possibly TRBD1 (5 bases). CDR3 length equals 14 residues. Per germline, CDR1 MNHNY and CDR2 SVGAGI (reference sequence). V lost 8 bases and J 6 bases, leaving 16 bases between the germline ends. CDR3 amino acids: CASRRAGQDEKLFF. The CDR3 DNA reads TGTGCCAGCCGAAGGGCAGGGCAGGATGAAAAACTGTTTTTT.

This chain connects TRBV2 to TRBJ1-4; D might be TRBD1 (5 bases). V was cut by 5 bases and J by 6 bases, with 19 bases left in between. The CDR3 is 16 amino acids. Germline CDR1 is SNHLY and CDR2 is FYNNEI. CDR3 protein: CASSQNTGRGDEKLFF. The CDR3 DNA is TGTGCCAGCAGTCAAAACACCGGCCGGGGGGATGAAAAACTGTTTTTT.